This is a list of T cell receptor beta chains from one sample in a study of T-cell reconstitution after alpha-beta-depleted transplantation in children. TCRdb fed the PCR reads into MiXCR, producing one record per CDR3 protein. This table holds roughly 400,000 distinct CDR3 sequences, over 40% found once. The input for sequencing was PBMCs, taken before TCRalphabeta/CD19-depleted stem cell transplant. The origin of the receptors is a girl aged 2 to 9 with aplastic anemia, due to receive a stem cell transplant. Each CDR3 is given with its conserved first and last residue. A D gene is named only where the DNA matches it firmly. Clone size appears in some rows only: once, few, many, or a class for an expanded clone.

J: TRBJ2-1
V: TRBV10-3
size: NA
length: 16
D: TRBD2
CDR3: CAISDRLAGDHNEQFF
DNA: TGTGCCATCAGTGACCGACTAGCGGGGGACCACAATGAGCAGTTCTTC

J: TRBJ1-5
V: TRBV20-1
size: NA
length: 13
D: TRBD1
CDR3: CSARRGPGQPQHF
DNA: TGCAGTGCCAGGAGGGGGCCTGGGCAGCCCCAGCATTTT

J: TRBJ2-7
V: TRBV4-1
size: many
length: 14
D: NA
CDR3: CASSPTDGPYEQYF
DNA: TGCGCCAGCAGCCCGACTGACGGACCCTACGAGCAGTACTTC

J: TRBJ1-6
V: TRBV11-2
size: NA
length: 14
D: NA
CDR3: CASSLTGRGSPLHF
DNA: TGTGCCAGCAGCTTGACGGGAAGGGGATCACCCCTCCACTTT

J: TRBJ2-7
V: TRBV6-1
size: few
length: 13
D: NA
CDR3: CASSRAGTDEQYF
DNA: TGTGCCAGCAGCAGGGCGGGGACGGACGAGCAGTACTTC

J: TRBJ2-1
V: TRBV12-3/TRBV12-4
size: NA
length: 15
D: NA
CDR3: CASSLGGVSYNEQFF
DNA: TGTGCCAGCAGTTTGGGCGGGGTCTCCTACAATGAGCAGTTCTTC

J: TRBJ2-1
V: TRBV7-2
size: NA
length: 14
D: TRBD1
CDR3: CASSTGTEYNEQFF
DNA: TGTGCCAGCAGCACCGGGACAGAGTACAATGAGCAGTTCTTC

J: TRBJ1-2
V: TRBV9
size: many
length: 12
D: NA
CDR3: CASSVDGHGYTF
DNA: TGTGCCAGCAGCGTAGACGGGCATGGCTACACCTTC

J: TRBJ2-6
V: TRBV20-1
size: NA
length: 16
D: NA
CDR3: CSARPHGGSGANVLTF
DNA: TGCAGTGCTAGACCCCATGGGGGCTCTGGGGCCAACGTCCTGACTTTC

J: TRBJ2-3
V: TRBV20-1
size: few
length: 14
D: TRBD2
CDR3: CSAPWRGGRDTQYF
DNA: TGCAGTGCTCCTTGGCGGGGGGGCCGAGATACGCAGTATTTT

J: TRBJ1-6
V: TRBV20-1
size: once
length: 17
D: NA
CDR3: CSARRGGPSSYNSPLHF
DNA: TGCAGTGCTAGAAGGGGGGGCCCCAGCTCCTATAATTCACCCCTCCACTTT

J: TRBJ2-1
V: TRBV6-1
size: NA
length: 14
D: NA
CDR3: CASTRSGPYNEQFF
DNA: TGTGCCAGCACTCGTAGTGGGCCCTACAATGAGCAGTTCTTC

J: TRBJ2-6
V: TRBV5-1
size: many
length: 15
D: NA
CDR3: CASTPGVSGANVLTF
DNA: TGCGCCAGCACCCCCGGAGTCTCTGGGGCCAACGTCCTGACTTTC

J: TRBJ2-2
V: TRBV7-2
size: many
length: 15
D: NA
CDR3: CASSLAPLLTGELFF
DNA: TGTGCCAGCAGCTTAGCTCCGCTTTTAACCGGGGAGCTGTTTTTT

J: TRBJ1-3
V: TRBV5-6
size: NA
length: 15
D: TRBD1
CDR3: CASSLGTGTGNTIYF
DNA: TGTGCCAGCAGCTTGGGGACAGGGACTGGAAACACCATATATTTT

J: TRBJ2-1
V: TRBV11-1
size: NA
length: 18
D: NA
CDR3: CASSVRTSPGRSLNEQFF
DNA: TGTGCCAGCAGCGTTCGAACCTCACCGGGACGAAGCCTCAATGAGCAGTTCTTC

J: TRBJ1-2
V: TRBV5-1
size: NA
length: 13
D: TRBD1
CDR3: CASSETGEYGYTF
DNA: TGCGCCAGCAGTGAGACAGGGGAGTATGGCTACACCTTC

J: TRBJ2-7
V: TRBV18
size: few
length: 14
D: TRBD1
CDR3: CASSPDRQGHEQYF
DNA: TGTGCCAGCTCACCAGACCGACAGGGTCACGAGCAGTACTTC

J: TRBJ2-1
V: TRBV27
size: NA
length: 13
D: NA
CDR3: CASSKGTYNEQFF
DNA: TGTGCCAGCAGCAAGGGGACCTACAATGAGCAGTTCTTC

J: TRBJ2-5
V: TRBV4-2
size: many
length: 13
D: NA
CDR3: CASRPNGQETQYF
DNA: TGTGCCAGCAGACCAAACGGCCAAGAGACCCAGTACTTC

J: TRBJ2-7
V: TRBV2
size: few
length: 16
D: TRBD2
CDR3: CASSVRLAGGRYEQYF
DNA: TGTGCCAGCAGTGTTAGACTAGCGGGGGGACGCTACGAGCAGTACTTC